A single sample gave rise to the 28 T cell receptor beta chains below, sequenced in a study of T cells in women clearing cervical HPV infection (dated by TCRdb to 2016 to 2018). Library method: the immunoSEQ multiplex PCR assay. Here the immuneACCESS table is served through TCRdb, limited to in-frame sequences with V and J called. Missing clones are a known gap in these copies; in checked studies unresolved V genes cover under half, and the rest lacks a known reason. The sample's clone listing holds 28,000 or so clones. 7.5% to 9.5% of the sample goes to the ten largest clones. The sequenced sample consisted of blood buffy coat. The receptor set was obtained from a woman between 18 and 70 years old with a cervical HPV16 infection that either progressed to CIN3+ or cleared (not recorded which).

The DNA read from the CDR3 is TGCAGTGCTAGAGTCTACGGCCAGGTTGTCAATGAG. It encodes CSARVYGQVVNE. In full, the CDR3 is CSARVYGQVVNEQFF. The chain carries TRBV20-1 and TRBJ2-1; D not resolved. The CDR3 end lies 3 residues beyond the end of the read and is filled in from the germline J gene. Germline CDR1 is DFQATT and CDR2 is SNEGSKA (reference sequence). The V end was cut by 1 base, the J end by 6 bases, with 16 bases between. The CDR3 consists of 15 residues.

A note on this clone: The CDR3 end falls 3 residues outside the read, so it is completed with the germline J gene. V and J are TRBV19 and TRBJ2-1, with 7 nucleotides matching TRBD2. The CDR3 length is 15 residues. J was trimmed by 0 bases and V by 4 bases; bases with no gene match: 3. CDR1 is LNHDA and CDR2 is SQIVND in the germline V gene (reference sequence). Partial CDR3 DNA: TGTGCCAGTAGTAGGCGGGGGAGCTCCTACAATGAG. Its protein is CASSRRGSSYNE. In full, the CDR3 reads CASSRRGSSYNEQFF. Full variable domain (remainder filled in from reference TRBV19 and TRBJ2-1): DGGITQSPKYLFRKEGQNVTLSCEQNLNHDAMYWYRQDPGQGLRLIYYSQIVNDFQKGDIAEGYSVSREKKESFPLTVTSAQKNPTAFYLCASSRRGSSYNEQFFGPGTRLTVL.

Remarks on this clone: Coverage ceases 3 residues before the CDR3 finishes, and the germline J gene fills in the end. This CDR3 is also generated by other DNA sequences in the sample. The rearrangement joins TRBV19 to TRBJ2-3; TRBD2 matches at 8 bases. Germline V gene data show CDR1 as LNHDA and CDR2 as SQIVND (reference sequence). The CDR3 length is 16 residues. Losses at the gene ends were 3 bases for V and 1 base for J; bases not matched to a gene: 6. CDR3 DNA (partial): TGTGCCAGTAGTATCAGTAGCGGGGTAGGCACAGATACG. Its translation is CASSISSGVGTDT. The entire CDR3 protein is CASSISSGVGTDTQYF. Using reference TRBV19 and TRBJ2-3 for the parts outside the CDR3, the full variable domain is DGGITQSPKYLFRKEGQNVTLSCEQNLNHDAMYWYRQDPGQGLRLIYYSQIVNDFQKGDIAEGYSVSREKKESFPLTVTSAQKNPTAFYLCASSISSGVGTDTQYFGPGTRLTVL.

About this clone: The junction departs from the called germline gene at one end, perhaps through a read error. The DNA ends 3 residues before the CDR3 does, and the rest of the CDR3 is filled in from the germline J gene. Other nucleotide sequences from this sample produce the same CDR3. The chain couples TRBV13 to TRBJ1-2, with D possibly matching TRBD1 (6 bases). This CDR3 is built from 15 residues. The germline V gene encodes CDR1 PRHDT and CDR2 FYEKMQ (reference sequence). CDR3 in amino acids: CASSLPLQGSYGYTF. The CDR3 DNA, read in part, is TGTGCCAGCAGCTTACCTCTACAGGGCAGCTATGGT.

In regard to this clone: The read gets to within 3 residues of the CDR3 end, and the germline J gene fills in the rest. V gene TRBV30 combines with J gene TRBJ2-2, with 7 nucleotides matching TRBD2. Germline CDR1 GTSNPN, CDR2 SVGIG (reference sequence). CDR3 size: 17 residues. V dropped 2 bases and J dropped 5; count of bases not matched to a gene: 14. The covered CDR3 bases are TGTGCCTGGAGTTATGGGGGGGTCGGGCGAAAAACCGGGGAG. Protein sequence: CAWSYGGVGRKTGE. The whole CDR3 region reads CAWSYGGVGRKTGELFF.

In the case of this clone: The observed sequence ends 3 residues before the CDR3 terminus, with the missing tail filled in from the germline J gene. This chain links TRBV18 with TRBJ2-1; D call uncertain. The V gene's germline CDR1 is KGHSH and CDR2 LQKENI. V lost 3 bases and J 9 bases, leaving 9 bases between the germline ends. The CDR3 sequence is 12 residues long. The sequenced CDR3 bases are TGTGCCAGCTCACCTGTAGTCGGTGAG. This translates into CASSPVVGE. The whole CDR3 region reads CASSPVVGEQFF.

Regarding this clone: The observed sequence ends 3 residues before the CDR3 terminus, with the missing tail filled in from the germline J gene. This rearrangement joins TRBV28 to TRBJ1-2, with D possibly being TRBD1 (6 bases). This CDR3 region has 13 residues. V was pared by 5 bases and J by 4 bases, with 11 bases between. The germline V gene has CDR1 MDHEN and CDR2 SYDVKM. Partial CDR3 DNA: TGTGCCAGCAGTACAGGGCCCACCTATGGC. This translates into CASSTGPTYG. The complete CDR3 sequence is CASSTGPTYGYTF.

To note about this clone: The read gets to within 3 residues of the CDR3 end, and the germline J gene fills in the rest. This chain uses TRBV10-3 with TRBJ2-2; D may be TRBD1 (5 bases). The V gene's germline CDR1 is ENHRY and CDR2 SYGVKD. Between the trimmed V and J ends, which lost 6 bases and 7 bases, there was a span of 9 bases. The CDR3 is 12 amino acids. The CDR3 is CAISPDNGELFF. Incomplete CDR3 DNA: TGTGCCATCAGCCCGGACAACGGGGAG.

In regard to this clone: The CDR3 end falls 3 residues outside the read, so it is completed with the germline J gene. This chain links TRBV7-6 with TRBJ2-1, with D unresolved. The V gene lost 0 bases and the J gene lost 8 bases, with 17 bases spanning the gap. This CDR3 contains 16 residues. In germline, CDR1 is SGHVS, CDR2 FNYEAQ. The DNA read from the CDR3 is TGTGCCAGCAGCTTAGCGCTGTCTTCAACTCTCCATGAG. It specifies CASSLALSSTLHE. The entire CDR3 reads CASSLALSSTLHEQFF.

For this clone: The missing CDR3 end, 3 residues past where the read stops, is filled in from the germline J gene. The genes are TRBV14 and TRBJ1-2, with a tentative D call TRBD1 (6 bases). CDR1 and CDR2 (germline): SGHDN, FVKESK. The V gene lost 0 bases and the J gene lost 4 bases, with 12 bases spanning the gap. CDR3 size: 15 residues. CDR3 region: CASSQDLGAGYGYTF. CDR3 DNA, as far as it was read: TGTGCCAGCAGCCAAGATCTGGGGGCCGGCTATGGC.

About this clone: The sequence runs out 3 residues before the end of the CDR3; the remainder is reconstructed from the germline J gene. The V call is TRBV6-1, the J call TRBJ2-7, with D possibly matching TRBD1 (5 bases). V was cut by 3 bases and J by 0 bases, with 9 bases left in between. The CDR3 consists of 14 residues. CDR1 MNHNS and CDR2 SASEGT come from the germline V gene. CDR3 bases read: TGTGCCAGCAGTGAGGCAGGGAACTCCTACGAG. Residues: CASSEAGNSYE. The whole CDR3 sequence reads CASSEAGNSYEQYF.

Note on this clone: The sequence runs out 3 residues before the end of the CDR3; the remainder is reconstructed from the germline J gene. The V gene is TRBV7-9, the J gene TRBJ2-2, with a possible D match to TRBD2 (5 bases). Germline CDR1 reads SEHNR; CDR2 reads FQNEAQ (reference sequence). The CDR3 has 13 amino acids. The CDR3 here is CASSLLTNEKLFF. The CDR3 bases that were read are TGTGCCAGCAGCTTATTGACTAATGAAAAG.

As regards this clone: The read halts 3 residues ahead of the CDR3 end, with the missing end drawn from the germline J gene. The chain employs TRBV18 and TRBJ2-3; 10 nucleotides align to TRBD2. Trimming cost V 4 bases and J 3 bases; bases outside gene matches: 7. The V gene's germline CDR1 is KGHSH and CDR2 LQKENI. The CDR3 totals 16 residues. The CDR3 here is CASSLNSGGTTDTQYF. CDR3 bases read: TGTGCCAGCTCACTTAATAGCGGGGGGACTACAGATACG.

On this clone: The read falls 3 residues short of the CDR3 end, and the missing part is taken from the germline J gene. V gene TRBV29-1 combines with J gene TRBJ2-7; 11 bases are shared with TRBD2. J was trimmed by 3 bases and V by 5 bases; bases with no gene match: 3. This CDR3 region has 13 residues. The V gene's germline CDR1 is SQVTM and CDR2 ANQGSEA. Incomplete CDR3 DNA: TGCAGCGTTAAGGGGACTAGCGGCTACGAG. Encoded protein: CSVKGTSGYE. The CDR3 reads in full as CSVKGTSGYEQYF.

As regards this clone: The observed sequence ends 3 residues before the CDR3 terminus, with the missing tail filled in from the germline J gene. The chain carries TRBV19 and TRBJ1-1, with 7 bases lining up with TRBD1. This CDR3 is built from 14 residues. V was clipped by 4 bases and J by 1 base; unmatched bases: 3. Per germline, CDR1 LNHDA and CDR2 SQIVND (reference sequence). CDR3 DNA, as far as it was read: TGTGCCAGTAGTAGCGGGACAGCGAACACTGAA. Amino acids: CASSSGTANTE. The entire CDR3 protein is CASSSGTANTEAFF.

Worth noting for this clone: Read coverage stops 3 residues before the CDR3 terminus; the germline J gene supplies the remainder. The rearrangement uses TRBV19 and TRBJ1-1, with D uncertain. This CDR3 is built from 13 residues. Germline V lookup: CDR1 LNHDA, CDR2 SQIVND (reference sequence). V was shortened by 7 bases and J by 5 bases, with 14 bases between the two germline ends. The sequenced part of the CDR3 DNA is TGTGCCAGTATTCGCCTGGGCAGTACTGAA. Protein product: CASIRLGSTE. The whole CDR3 protein reads CASIRLGSTEAFF.

About this clone itself: Read coverage stops 3 residues before the CDR3 terminus; the germline J gene supplies the remainder. The chain carries TRBV7-2 and TRBJ2-2; 7 nucleotides agree with TRBD1. With V trimmed by 5 bases and J by 6 bases, 9 bases remained unmatched. Per the germline V gene, CDR1 is SGHTA and CDR2 is FQGNSA. CDR3 length: 15 residues. This CDR3 is CASSRARQGAGELFF. The sequenced CDR3 bases are TGTGCCAGCAGCCGCGCACGACAGGGAGCCGGGGAG.

Worth noting for this clone: The observed sequence ends 3 residues before the CDR3 terminus, with the missing tail filled in from the germline J gene. The gene calls are TRBV7-9 and TRBJ1-1; 7 bases align to TRBD1. Germline CDR1 is SEHNR and CDR2 is FQNEAQ (reference sequence). The CDR3 extends over 15 amino acids. Trimming cost V 4 bases and J 6 bases; bases outside gene matches: 11. The CDR3 region is CASSSFGQGDPEAFF. Incomplete CDR3 DNA: TGTGCCAGCAGCTCTTTCGGGCAGGGGGACCCTGAA.

CDR3 DNA, as far as it was read: TGTGCCAGCACTAGCGGGGGGCAAACCTACAATGAG. It encodes CASTSGGQTYNE. The full CDR3 protein reads CASTSGGQTYNEQFF. The rearrangement uses TRBV2 and TRBJ2-1; 11 bases agree with TRBD2. The read terminates 3 residues ahead of where the CDR3 ends, so the germline J gene completes it. The ends lost 7 bases at V and 2 bases at J; junction bases unmatched: 4. There are 15 residues in the CDR3. The V gene's germline CDR1 is SNHLY and CDR2 FYNNEI.

Points on this clone: The read gets to within 3 residues of the CDR3 end, and the germline J gene fills in the rest. This chain connects TRBV18 to TRBJ1-4, with 9 nucleotides matching TRBD1. Germline CDR1 is KGHSH and CDR2 is LQKENI. Losses at the gene ends were 2 bases for V and 6 bases for J; bases not matched to a gene: 1. CDR3 length: 14 amino acids. The part of the CDR3 DNA that was read is TGTGCCAGCTCACCAAGGACAGGGGATGAAAAA. It translates to CASSPRTGDEK. The full CDR3 is CASSPRTGDEKLFF.

Concerning this clone: The read comes to an end 3 residues before the CDR3 does, leaving the germline J gene to fill in the end. The chain recombines TRBV4-1 with TRBJ1-2, with D possibly TRBD1 on 6 matching bases. Germline V gene lookup returns CDR1 MGHRA and CDR2 YSYEKL. The V gene lost 4 bases and the J gene lost 0 bases, with 15 bases spanning the gap. CDR3 length: 16 amino acids. This chain's CDR3 is CASSLGQSLSNYGYTF. The sequenced part of the CDR3 DNA is TGCGCCAGCAGCCTCGGACAGAGTCTTTCTAACTATGGC.

Comments on this clone: The read ends 3 residues before the CDR3 terminus; that terminus is restored from the germline J gene. This chain joins TRBV4-2 and TRBJ2-3, with a possible D match to TRBD1 (6 bases). This CDR3 has 17 residues. From germline, CDR1 is LGHNA and CDR2 YNFKEQ. CDR3 amino acids: CASSPTQGRFTVETQYF. Incomplete CDR3 DNA: TGTGCCAGCAGCCCTACACAGGGTCGGTTTACGGTAGAGACG.

As concerns this clone: Read data end 3 residues before the CDR3 end; the end is taken from the germline J gene. V and J are TRBV20-1 and TRBJ1-1; D is undetermined. The germline V gene has CDR1 DFQATT and CDR2 SNEGSKA (reference sequence). The V end was cut by 0 bases, the J end by 1 base, with 6 bases between. This CDR3 has 13 residues. CDR3 sequence reads: CSARENRNTEAFF. CDR3 DNA, as far as it was read: TGCAGTGCTAGAGAAAACAGGAACACTGAA.

As concerns this clone: The read stops 3 residues short of the end of the CDR3; the missing end is completed from the germline J gene. This chain links TRBV7-2 with TRBJ2-1; TRBD2 matches at 14 bases. Losses at the gene ends were 1 base for V and 7 bases for J; bases not matched to a gene: 0. The germline V gene encodes CDR1 SGHTA and CDR2 FQGNSA. The CDR3 contains 15 residues. The sequenced CDR3 bases are TGTGCCAGCAGCTTAGGGACTAGCGGGGGGAATGAG. This gives the protein CASSLGTSGGNE. The whole CDR3 sequence reads CASSLGTSGGNEQFF. The variable domain in full, with the rest retrieved from reference TRBV7-2 and TRBJ2-1, is GAGVSQSPSNKVTEKGKDVELRCDPISGHTALYWYRQSLGQGLEFLIYFQGNSAPDKSGLPSDRFSAERTGGSVSTLTIQRTQQEDSAVYLCASSLGTSGGNEQFFGPGTRLTVL.

As for this clone: With the read ending 3 residues before the CDR3 end, the germline J gene is used to fill in that end. The chain combines TRBV20-1 with TRBJ2-7; perhaps TRBD2 as D (5 bases). CDR3 length: 15 amino acids. The germline V gene encodes CDR1 DFQATT and CDR2 SNEGSKA (reference sequence). The germline V and J ends were trimmed by 4 bases and 0 bases, with 16 bases remaining between them. The part of the CDR3 DNA that was read is TGCAGTGCTAACCCCCGGACTCCTAGCTCCTACGAG. It specifies CSANPRTPSSYE. The whole CDR3 region reads CSANPRTPSSYEQYF.

Details on this clone: The read terminates 3 residues before the CDR3 end, so the remaining end is supplied by the germline J gene. The V call is TRBV19, the J call TRBJ2-2, with TRBD2 matching over 7 bases. The trim removed 3 bases at V and 6 bases at J, leaving 10 bases unmatched. Germline-derived CDR1 and CDR2 are LNHDA and SQIVND (reference sequence). The CDR3 spans 16 residues. The CDR3 here is CASSMHDGGRAGELFF. The CDR3 bases that were read are TGTGCCAGTAGTATGCACGACGGGGGGAGGGCCGGGGAG.

As regards this clone: The read terminates 3 residues before the CDR3 end, so the remaining end is supplied by the germline J gene. The rearrangement uses TRBV5-1 and TRBJ1-3, with 8 positions matching TRBD1. The ends lost 0 bases at V and 0 bases at J; junction bases unmatched: 2. There are 16 residues in the CDR3. The germline CDR1 and CDR2 sequences are SGHRS and YFSETQ. The chain's CDR3 is CASSLAGQGSGNTIYF. The CDR3 DNA, read in part, is TGCGCCAGCAGCTTGGCCGGACAGGGCTCTGGAAACACC.

Regarding this clone: An end of the junction differs from the germline gene, which may be a read error. The DNA ends 3 residues before the CDR3 does, and the rest of the CDR3 is filled in from the germline J gene. This specimen includes other DNA sequences encoding the same CDR3. V is TRBV7-6 and J is TRBJ1-3, with 9 bases aligning to TRBD1. The CDR3 consists of 15 residues. From germline, CDR1 is SGHVS and CDR2 FNYEAQ. CDR3 loop: CASSSRTGAGNTIYF. Incomplete CDR3 DNA: TGTGCCAGCAGCTCGAGGACAGGGGCTGGAAACACT.